This T cell receptor beta chain was obtained from a study of vaccination effects on CD4 cells after COVID-19. Of note for this clone: Its antigen remains unknown.

The method was immunoSEQ multiplex PCR; TCRdb's version includes in-frame clones alone and lacks a portion of them. The sample has tens of thousands of clones, 81% seen once; the top ten hold under 3%. CDR1 GTSNPN and CDR2 SVGIG come from the germline V gene (reference sequence). The V and J ends lost 3 bases and 4 bases respectively, with 13 bases between them. The CDR3 spans 13 residues. Before any sequencing was done, the ViraFEST assay used viral peptide pools to expand antigen-specific CD4+ T cells. Following culture for around 10 days, CD4+ T cells were isolated. The researchers cultured around 2 million PBMC per well with 9.5 to 10 IU/ml IL-2 and approximately 9.3 ug/ml peptides. Half-medium exchanges with IL-2 medium took place on days 3 and 7. General observations from the study: Small numbers of convalescent patients limited the study. It also lacked early post-infection timepoints.

This receptor was taken from a human donor who received a COVID-19 vaccine. This chain joins TRBV30 and TRBJ2-7; D is undetermined. The sample in question was CD4+ T cells from PBMCs cultured with HCoV-229E spike peptides, obtained before COVID-19 vaccination. CDR3 residues: CAWSPGADYEQYV. The DNA for the CDR3 is TGTGCCTGGAGCCCGGGTGCCGATTACGAGCAGTACGTC.